This T cell receptor (beta chain) was observed in a study of regulatory T cells in long-lasting Graves disease. The study, taken as a whole, reports: Newly diagnosed patients shared 750 to 1,000 public clonotypes; persistent patients shared under 3,000. Samples came from peripheral blood alone, without thyroid tissue.

iRepertoire HTBI primers and Arm-PCR of CDR3 regions built TCR beta libraries. TCRdb redid the calling of the multiplex PCR reads with MiXCR, one entry per CDR3 protein. Here the sample spans about 500,000 distinct CDR3 sequences, around 12% being singletons. This clonotype showed up many times. Its antigen is not identified. Specified time point: newly diagnosed GD, antithyroid drugs for less than 3 months. PBMCs provided the RNA from which the TCR library was made. Tubes containing EDTA received roughly 10 milliliters of drawn peripheral blood. The same specimen was also included in a second study, on T cells in Graves' hyperthyroidism and ophthalmopathy.

This TCR derives from a woman aged 25 to 45 with Graves disease. Sequencing used peripheral blood mononuclear cells (PBMCs), obtained at new diagnosis, from a patient treated with antithyroid drugs.

CDR3 nucleotide sequence: TGTGCCAGCACCCAGGGGCCCGGGACGGCCAACACTGAAGCTTTCTTT. Translated, it gives CASTQGPGTANTEAFF. The chain combines TRBV12-3 or TRBV12-4 with TRBJ1-1; perhaps TRBD1 as D (6 bases). Trimming stripped 7 bases from V and 2 bases from J, with 20 bases between. The CDR3 covers 16 residues.